Below, one TCR beta chain is given with its context. The data were obtained in a study of blood T cell repertoires in COVID-19. Study at large: Samples of COVID-19 (acute and convalescent) were obtained from the United States, Italy and Spain.

TCRdb's copy holds only in-frame clones and misses some; the assay was immunoSEQ multiplex PCR. The sample records 200,000 to 250,000 clones, less than 90% being singletons. CDR1 and CDR2 from the germline V gene are SGHRS and YFSETQ. Trimming removed 2 bases at V and 3 bases at J, with 12 bases between. CDR3 length: 14 amino acids. Participant-reported clinical history was the basis for cohort assignment. This clonotype originated in a woman aged 30 to 39 who had recovered from COVID-19. The chain carries TRBV5-1 and TRBJ2-7, with D maybe TRBD2 (6 bases). The specimen was PBMCs or T cells enriched from blood (not recorded which). The DNA for the CDR3 is TGCGCCAGCAGCTTAACGGGGGTAAACTACGAGCAGTACTTC. It translates to CASSLTGVNYEQYF.